The clone carrying this TCR beta chain showed up just a few times. TCR beta CDR3 regions were amplified from RNA transcripts. First-round RT-PCR with HTBI primers amplified the TCR CDR3 region. TCRdb reprocessed the multiplex PCR reads via MiXCR and lists one record per CDR3 protein. The profile shows some 570,000 distinct CDR3 sequences, about 14% of them singletons. CDR1 LNHDA and CDR2 SQIVND come from the germline V gene (reference sequence). Trimming cost V 4 bases and J 2 bases, with 17 bases left between them. This CDR3 is 16 amino acids long. This entry belongs to a study of T cells in Graves' hyperthyroidism and ophthalmopathy. Overall study: Blood was drawn when the patient was first diagnosed and still untreated.

The sequenced material came from blood. V is TRBV19 and J is TRBJ2-5; possibly TRBD1 or TRBD2 for D (6 bases each). The origin of this receptor is a woman in her late teens or twenties with Graves' ophthalmopathy. The CDR3 protein is CASSTHREVYQETQYF. CDR3 DNA: TGTGCCAGTAGTACCCACAGGGAGGTTTATCAAGAGACCCAGTACTTC.